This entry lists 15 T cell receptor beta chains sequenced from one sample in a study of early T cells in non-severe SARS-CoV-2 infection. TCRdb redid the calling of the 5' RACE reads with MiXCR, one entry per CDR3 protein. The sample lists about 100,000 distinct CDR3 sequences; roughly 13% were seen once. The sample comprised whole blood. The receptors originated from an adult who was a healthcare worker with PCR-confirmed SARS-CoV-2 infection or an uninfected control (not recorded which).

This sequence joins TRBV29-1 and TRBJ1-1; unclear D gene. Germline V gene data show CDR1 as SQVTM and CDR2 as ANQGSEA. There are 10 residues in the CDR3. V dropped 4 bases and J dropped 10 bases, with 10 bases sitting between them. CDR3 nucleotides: TGCAGCGTTGTGGAGGCTCGAGCTTTCTTT. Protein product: CSVVEARAFF.

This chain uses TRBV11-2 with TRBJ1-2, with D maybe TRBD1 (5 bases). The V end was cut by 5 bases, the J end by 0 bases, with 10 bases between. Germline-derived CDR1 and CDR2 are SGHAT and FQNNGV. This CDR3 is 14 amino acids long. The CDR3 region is CASSPGPTNYGYTF. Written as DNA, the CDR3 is TGTGCCAGCAGCCCAGGGCCTACTAACTATGGCTACACCTTC.

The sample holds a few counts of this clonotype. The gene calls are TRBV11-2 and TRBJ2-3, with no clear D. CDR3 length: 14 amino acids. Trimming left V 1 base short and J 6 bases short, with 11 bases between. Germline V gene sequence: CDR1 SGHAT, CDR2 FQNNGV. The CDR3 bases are TGTGCCAGCAGCTTAGTGGCCCTGGGCGATACGCAGTATTTT. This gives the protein CASSLVALGDTQYF. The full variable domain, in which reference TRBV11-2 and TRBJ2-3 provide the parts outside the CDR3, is EAGVAQSPRYKIIEKRQSVAFWCNPISGHATLYWYQQILGQGPKLLIQFQNNGVVDDSQLPKDRFSAERLKGVDSTLKIQPAKLEDSAVYLCASSLVALGDTQYFGPGTRLTVL.

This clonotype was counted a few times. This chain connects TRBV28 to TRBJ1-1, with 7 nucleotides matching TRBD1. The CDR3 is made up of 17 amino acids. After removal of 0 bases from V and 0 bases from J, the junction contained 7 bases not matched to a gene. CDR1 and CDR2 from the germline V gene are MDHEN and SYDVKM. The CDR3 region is CASSLWSGTEMNTEAFF. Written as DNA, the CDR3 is TGTGCCAGCAGTTTATGGTCCGGGACAGAGATGAACACTGAAGCTTTCTTT.

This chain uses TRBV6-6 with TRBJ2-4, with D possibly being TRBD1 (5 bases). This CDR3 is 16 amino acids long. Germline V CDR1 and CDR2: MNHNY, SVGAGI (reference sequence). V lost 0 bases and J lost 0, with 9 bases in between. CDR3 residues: CASSYSTALAKNIQYF. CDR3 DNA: TGTGCCAGCAGTTACTCGACAGCACTAGCCAAAAACATTCAGTACTTC.

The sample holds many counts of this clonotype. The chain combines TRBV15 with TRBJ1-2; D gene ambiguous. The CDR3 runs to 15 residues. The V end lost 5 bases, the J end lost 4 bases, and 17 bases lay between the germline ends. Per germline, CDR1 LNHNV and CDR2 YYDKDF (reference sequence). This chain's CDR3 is CATSLAGIGFYGYTF. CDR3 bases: TGTGCCACCAGCTTAGCGGGCATTGGATTCTATGGCTACACCTTC.

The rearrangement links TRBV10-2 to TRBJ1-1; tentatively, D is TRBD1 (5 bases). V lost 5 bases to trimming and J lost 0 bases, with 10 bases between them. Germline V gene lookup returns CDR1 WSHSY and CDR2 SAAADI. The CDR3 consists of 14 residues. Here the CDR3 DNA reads TGCGCCAGCAGTTATGAGGGGATGAACACTGAAGCTTTCTTT. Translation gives CASSYEGMNTEAFF.

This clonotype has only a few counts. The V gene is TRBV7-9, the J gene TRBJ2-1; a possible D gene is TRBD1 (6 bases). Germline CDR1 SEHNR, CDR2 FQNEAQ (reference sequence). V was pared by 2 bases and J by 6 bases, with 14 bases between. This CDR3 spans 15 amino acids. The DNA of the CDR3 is TGTGCCAGCAGCTTACAGGGGCGCTCTCCCAATGAGCAGTTCTTC. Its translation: CASSLQGRSPNEQFF.

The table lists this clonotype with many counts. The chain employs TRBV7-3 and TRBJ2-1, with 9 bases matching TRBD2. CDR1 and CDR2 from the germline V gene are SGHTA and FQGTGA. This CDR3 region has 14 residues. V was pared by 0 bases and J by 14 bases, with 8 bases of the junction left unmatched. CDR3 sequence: CASSLTDAGGTKFF. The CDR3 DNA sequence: TGTGCCAGCAGCTTAACTGATGCGGGGGGGACCAAGTTCTTC.

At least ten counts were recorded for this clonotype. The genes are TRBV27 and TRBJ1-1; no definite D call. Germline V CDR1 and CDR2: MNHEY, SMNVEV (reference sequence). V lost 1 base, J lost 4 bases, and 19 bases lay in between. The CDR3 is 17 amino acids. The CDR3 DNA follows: TGTGCCAGCAGTTTATTACGGAAGGGAGGAGTGGTCACTGAAGCTTTCTTT. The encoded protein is CASSLLRKGGVVTEAFF.

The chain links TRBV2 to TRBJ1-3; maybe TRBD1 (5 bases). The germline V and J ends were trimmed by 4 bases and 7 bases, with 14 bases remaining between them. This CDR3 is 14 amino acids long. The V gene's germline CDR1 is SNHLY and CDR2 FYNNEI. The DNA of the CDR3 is TGTGCCAGCAGTGTTGGCGGGGCCCTCAACACCATATATTTT. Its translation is CASSVGGALNTIYF. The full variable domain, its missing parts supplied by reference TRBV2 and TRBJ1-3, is EPEVTQTPSHQVTQMGQEVILRCVPISNHLYFYWYRQILGQKVEFLVSFYNNEISEKSEIFDDQFSVERPDGSNFTLKIRSTKLEDSAMYFCASSVGGALNTIYFGEGSWLTVV.

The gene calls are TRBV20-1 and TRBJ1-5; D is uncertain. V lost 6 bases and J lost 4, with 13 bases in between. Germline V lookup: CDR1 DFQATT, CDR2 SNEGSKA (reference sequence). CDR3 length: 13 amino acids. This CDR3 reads CSAPGRENQPQHF. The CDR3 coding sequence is TGCAGTGCCCCCGGACGGGAGAATCAGCCCCAGCATTTT.

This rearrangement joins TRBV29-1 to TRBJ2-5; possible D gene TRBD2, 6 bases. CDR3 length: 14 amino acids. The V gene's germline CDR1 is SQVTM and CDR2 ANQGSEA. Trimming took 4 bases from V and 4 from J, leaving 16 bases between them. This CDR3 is CSVAKWRGRETQYF. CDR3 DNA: TGCAGCGTTGCGAAGTGGCGGGGCCGAGAGACCCAGTACTTC.

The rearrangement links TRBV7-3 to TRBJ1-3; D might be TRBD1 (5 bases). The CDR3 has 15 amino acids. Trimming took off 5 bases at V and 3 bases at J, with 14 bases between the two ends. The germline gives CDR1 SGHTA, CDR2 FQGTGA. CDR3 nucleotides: TGTGCCAGCAGCCCAAGGGACGGCCGTGGAAACACCATATATTTT. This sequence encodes CASSPRDGRGNTIYF.

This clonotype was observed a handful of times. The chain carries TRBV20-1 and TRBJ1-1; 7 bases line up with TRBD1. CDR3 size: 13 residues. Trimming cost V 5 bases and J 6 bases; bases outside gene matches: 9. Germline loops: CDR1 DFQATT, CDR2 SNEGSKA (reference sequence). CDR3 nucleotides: TGCAGTGCTTTGAGAGGGGGCGCGTCTGAAGCTTTCTTT. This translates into CSALRGGASEAFF.